This T cell receptor (beta chain) was recovered during a study of blood T cell repertoires in COVID-19. Original processing notes: Estimated nucleated cell counts came from reference gene primer amplification. Data came from immunoSEQ multiplex PCR; TCRdb stores just in-frame clones and leaves some out. The V and J calls and clone size come from that table; D and trimming were worked out from the DNA. Here the sample spans over 100,000 clones, almost 80% being singletons. Germline V gene data show CDR1 as SGHTA and CDR2 as FQGNSA. The V and J ends lost 0 bases and 0 bases respectively, with 11 bases between them. The CDR3 spans 16 residues.

The sequence was collected from a man in his 60s with active or convalescent COVID-19. The specimen was peripheral blood. The V call is TRBV7-2, the J call TRBJ1-1; no clear D gene. The CDR3 loop reads CASSLAPAGLNTEAFF. CDR3 nucleotides: TGTGCCAGCAGCTTAGCTCCAGCGGGCCTGAACACTGAAGCTTTCTTT.